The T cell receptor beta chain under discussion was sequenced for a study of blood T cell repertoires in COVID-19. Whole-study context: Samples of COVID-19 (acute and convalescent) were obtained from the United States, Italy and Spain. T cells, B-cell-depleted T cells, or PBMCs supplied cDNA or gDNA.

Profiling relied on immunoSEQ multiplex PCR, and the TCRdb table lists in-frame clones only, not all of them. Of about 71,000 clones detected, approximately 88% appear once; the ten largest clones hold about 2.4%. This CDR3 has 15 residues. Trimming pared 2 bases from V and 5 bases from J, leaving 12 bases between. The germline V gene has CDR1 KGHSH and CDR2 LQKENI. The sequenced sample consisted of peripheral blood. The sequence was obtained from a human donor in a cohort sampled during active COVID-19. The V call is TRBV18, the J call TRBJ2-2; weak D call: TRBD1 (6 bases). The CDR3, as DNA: TGTGCCAGCTCACCAAGCCTACAGGGAACCGGGGAGCTGTTTTTT. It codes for CASSPSLQGTGELFF.